Listed here are 20 T cell receptor beta chains from one sample, sequenced in a study of shared clonotypes between healthy human individuals. TCRdb's copy holds only in-frame clones and misses some; the assay was immunoSEQ multiplex PCR. The data show millions of clones, roughly 91% seen once. Positively selected for CCR7, the CD45RO-negative cells used as naive CD8 cells excluded terminally differentiated effector memory CD45RA+ cells. What was sequenced was naive CD8+ T cells from PBMCs. The receptors shown here come from a man aged 18 to 29 in good health. Some clones in this sample may be carry-over from other donors' samples.

The chain employs TRBV10-2 and TRBJ2-1, with TRBD2 matching 13 bases. Germline V CDR1 and CDR2: WSHSY, SAAADI. V shed 6 bases, J shed 10 bases, and the junction held 6 bases outside the gene matches. The CDR3 totals 14 residues. The CDR3 DNA is TGCGCCAGCAGAGGACTAGCGGGAGTTCGGGAGCAGTTCTTC. Residues: CASRGLAGVREQFF.

This chain links TRBV5-4 with TRBJ1-5; weak D call: TRBD1 (5 bases). Germline V lookup: CDR1 SGHNT, CDR2 YYREEE (reference sequence). The CDR3 extends over 19 amino acids. Trimming removed 2 bases from V and 7 bases from J, with 28 bases in between. The CDR3 coding sequence is TGTGCCAGCAGCTTTAAGGGAGCGGCCCGGGGCCGTGAGGGGCAGCCCCAGCATTTT. Protein: CASSFKGAARGREGQPQHF.

J is TRBJ2-7 and V is TRBV5-6; 7 positions match TRBD1. Trimming cost V 4 bases and J 6 bases; bases outside gene matches: 4. Germline V gene lookup returns CDR1 SGHDT and CDR2 YYEEEE. CDR3 length: 12 amino acids. CDR3: CASSLGTAEQYF. The DNA of the CDR3 is TGTGCCAGCAGCCTCGGGACAGCCGAGCAGTACTTC.

The gene calls are TRBV29-1 and TRBJ2-3, with 10 bases aligning to TRBD2. The V gene's germline CDR1 is SQVTM and CDR2 ANQGSEA. CDR3 length: 14 amino acids. The J segment lost 5 bases and the V segment lost 6 bases, leaving 8 bases of the junction unmatched. CDR3 coding DNA: TGCAGCGTAGCTAGCGGGAGCCGCTTAGATACGCAGTATTTT. This sequence encodes CSVASGSRLDTQYF.

V gene TRBV5-4 combines with J gene TRBJ2-7; 13 nucleotides line up with TRBD2. There are 16 residues in the CDR3. In germline, CDR1 is SGHNT, CDR2 YYREEE (reference sequence). V trimming: 5 bases; J trimming: 5 bases; junction bases outside the gene matches: 10. The DNA for the CDR3 is TGTGCCAGCAGAGATCCGGGACTAGCGGGATTGGACGAGCAGTACTTC. Its translation: CASRDPGLAGLDEQYF. Combining the CDR3 with reference TRBV5-4 and TRBJ2-7 gives the whole variable domain ETGVTQSPTHLIKTRGQQVTLRCSSQSGHNTVSWYQQALGQGPQFIFQYYREEENGRGNFPPRFSGLQFPNYSSELNVNALELDDSALYLCASRDPGLAGLDEQYFGPGTRLTVT.

The rearrangement joins TRBV7-9 to TRBJ2-7, with D perhaps TRBD1 or TRBD2 (5 bases each). CDR1 SEHNR and CDR2 FQNEAQ come from the germline V gene (reference sequence). CDR3 length: 14 residues. With 6 bases removed from V and 2 bases from J, the gap between germline ends came to 14 bases. The CDR3 DNA reads as TGTGCCAGCAGGAGGGCAGGGACCACCTACGAGCAGTACTTC. The encoded protein is CASRRAGTTYEQYF.

The chain joins TRBV6-5 to TRBJ2-7; TRBD1 matches 12 bases. Germline values: CDR1 MNHEY, CDR2 SVGAGI. V was clipped by 9 bases and J by 3 bases; unmatched bases: 6. CDR3 length: 14 amino acids. The CDR3 bases are TGTGCCAGTGGGACAGGGGGCCCTTTCTACGAGCAGTACTTC. Its protein is CASGTGGPFYEQYF.

This chain links TRBV11-2 with TRBJ2-5, with D maybe TRBD1 (6 bases). Germline V gene data show CDR1 as SGHAT and CDR2 as FQNNGV. The V gene lost 5 bases and the J gene lost 4 bases, with 14 bases spanning the gap. This CDR3 has 14 residues. DNA for the CDR3: TGTGCCAGCAGCCTGAGGGGGTCGACAGAGACCCAGTACTTC. Translated, it gives CASSLRGSTETQYF.

Of note for this clone: Other DNA sequences in the same sample also yield this CDR3. This chain connects TRBV19 to TRBJ1-1; D uncertain. Germline assignment: CDR1 LNHDA and CDR2 SQIVND (reference sequence). This CDR3 has 14 residues. Trimming pared 1 base from V and 4 bases from J, leaving 10 bases between. The CDR3 here is CASSIGRAGTEAFF. The CDR3 DNA is TGTGCCAGTAGTATAGGAAGGGCTGGCACTGAAGCTTTCTTT.

The chain joins TRBV28 to TRBJ2-2; D gene ambiguous. Germline V lookup: CDR1 MDHEN, CDR2 SYDVKM. The CDR3 consists of 12 residues. Trimming stripped 4 bases from V and 5 bases from J, with 5 bases between. CDR3 region: CASSYVTGELFF. The CDR3 nucleotides read TGTGCCAGCAGTTATGTAACCGGGGAGCTGTTTTTT.

The genes are TRBV27 and TRBJ1-2; D possibly corresponds to TRBD1 (5 bases). Trimming stripped 6 bases from V and 1 base from J, with 15 bases between. The CDR3 is 15 amino acids. Germline V gene sequence: CDR1 MNHEY, CDR2 SMNVEV (reference sequence). This chain's CDR3 is CASSPGDAYNYGYTF. DNA of the CDR3: TGTGCCAGCAGCCCCGGGGACGCTTATAACTATGGCTACACCTTC.

CDR3 in amino acids: CASTLGGEYNEQFF. The CDR3 DNA is TGCGCCAGCACATTGGGGGGCGAGTACAATGAGCAGTTCTTC. This rearrangement joins TRBV5-1 to TRBJ2-1; D may be TRBD1 or TRBD2 (6 bases each). V lost 6 bases and J 4 bases, leaving 14 bases between the germline ends. This CDR3 has 14 residues. Germline V gene sequence: CDR1 SGHRS, CDR2 YFSETQ.

This clone was seen just once. The chain carries TRBV15 and TRBJ1-4; unclear D gene. V was shortened by 1 base and J by 5 bases, with 11 bases between the two germline ends. From germline, CDR1 is LNHNV and CDR2 YYDKDF (reference sequence). The CDR3 has 15 amino acids. DNA of the CDR3: TGTGCCACCAGCAGAGTTGAGGGATTGAATGAAAAACTGTTTTTT. This encodes CATSRVEGLNEKLFF.

V and J are TRBV12-5 and TRBJ2-1, with TRBD2 identical over 11 bases. Trimming cost V 4 bases and J 8 bases; bases outside gene matches: 7. The CDR3 totals 15 residues. Looked up from germline, CDR1 is LGHNT and CDR2 is FRNRAP. The DNA for the CDR3 is TGTGCTAGTGGTTACCCTAGCGGGGGGCGATATGAGCAGTTCTTC. Amino acid sequence: CASGYPSGGRYEQFF.

The V call is TRBV14, the J call TRBJ2-6; D is perhaps TRBD2 (5 bases). Trimming shortened V by 8 bases and J by 4 bases, and 9 bases separated the two germline ends. The CDR3 has 13 residues. CDR1 SGHDN and CDR2 FVKESK come from the germline V gene. The CDR3 loop is CASRGAGANVLTF. DNA for the CDR3: TGTGCCAGCCGGGGTGCCGGGGCCAACGTCCTGACTTTC.

J is TRBJ1-1 and V is TRBV28, with 8 nucleotides matching TRBD1. CDR1 is MDHEN and CDR2 is SYDVKM in the germline V gene. There are 13 residues in the CDR3. V shed 9 bases, J shed 3 bases, and the junction held 6 bases outside the gene matches. The CDR3 sequence: CASMDRAHTEAFF. As DNA, the CDR3 is TGTGCCAGTATGGACAGGGCCCACACTGAAGCTTTCTTT.

The chain employs TRBV5-5 and TRBJ2-5; maybe TRBD2 (6 bases). Between the trimmed V and J ends, which lost 4 bases and 1 base, there was a span of 14 bases. The CDR3 sequence is 15 residues long. CDR1 is SGHKS and CDR2 is YYEKEE in the germline V gene (reference sequence). The CDR3: CASSRRALPQETQYF. CDR3 in DNA: TGTGCCAGCAGCAGGAGGGCACTGCCCCAAGAGACCCAGTACTTC.

This sequence joins TRBV15 and TRBJ2-2; the D is unclear. The V end lost 2 bases, the J end lost 8 bases, and 6 bases lay between the germline ends. The CDR3 runs 12 residues. From germline, CDR1 is LNHNV and CDR2 YYDKDF (reference sequence). The DNA of the CDR3 is TGTGCCACCAGCAGAACCCTGGGGGAGCTGTTTTTT. As protein: CATSRTLGELFF.

This chain uses TRBV11-1 with TRBJ2-1, with TRBD2 matching 10 bases. The V and J ends lost 3 bases and 3 bases, in that order; junction bases with no gene match: 2. Looked up from germline, CDR1 is SGHAT and CDR2 is FQDESV (reference sequence). The CDR3 covers 15 residues. The CDR3: CASSFGLADYNEQFF. As DNA, the CDR3 is TGTGCCAGCAGCTTTGGACTAGCGGACTACAATGAGCAGTTCTTC.

This clone was found once. V and J are TRBV7-2 and TRBJ2-5; 7 bases line up with TRBD2. This CDR3 region has 15 residues. Trimming removed 5 bases from V and 5 bases from J; junction bases left unmatched: 11. Germline values: CDR1 SGHTA, CDR2 FQGNSA. The CDR3 reads CASSKIRGSGETQYF. The CDR3 bases are TGTGCCAGCAGCAAAATCCGCGGGAGTGGGGAGACCCAGTACTTC.